The T cell receptor (beta chain) under discussion was sequenced for a study of response to subunit inactivated influenza vaccine. Germline assignment: CDR1 DFQATT and CDR2 SNEGSKA (reference sequence). The V gene lost 0 bases and the J gene lost 5 bases, with 14 bases spanning the gap. The CDR3 totals 14 residues. TCRdb fed the RT-PCR reads into MiXCR, producing one record per CDR3 protein. In the table there are more than 700,000 distinct CDR3 sequences, 21% of which are singletons. The chain has TRBV20-1 and TRBJ2-7, with D possibly matching TRBD2 (7 bases). This sample comprised PBMCs from blood, obtained more than 4 days after vaccination. The sequence was collected from a man in his fifties or sixties who received an inactivated influenza vaccine. CDR3 DNA sequence: TGCAGTGCTAGAGAGGGGGGGCAGGGCCACGAGCAGTACTTC. Translation: CSAREGGQGHEQYF.